This entry concerns a single T cell receptor beta chain. Its target is not known. Libraries were prepared by immunoSEQ multiplex PCR; TCRdb keeps only in-frame clonotypes and omits some of them. The repertoire consists of about 2.4 million clones, with roughly 92% occurring once and the leading ten covering 0.14%. This sample is part of a study of shared clonotypes between healthy human individuals. Study results and caveats: On the whole, naive subsets had larger estimated richness than memory subsets had.

V was trimmed by 3 bases and J by 2 bases, leaving 11 bases between them. Germline lookup yields CDR1 ENHRY and CDR2 SYGVKD. This CDR3 contains 14 residues. The sequence was obtained from a young man in good health. This chain connects TRBV10-3 to TRBJ2-7; tentatively, D is TRBD1 or TRBD2 (5 bases each). Sequenced material: naive CD4+ T cells sorted from blood. Subset specified: CD45RA+ positively selected. The CDR3 is CAISDRDGPYEQYF. Written as DNA, the CDR3 is TGTGCCATCAGTGATAGGGACGGGCCCTACGAGCAGTACTTC.